A single sample is the source of the 8 T cell receptor beta chains below, sequenced in a study of blood T cell repertoires in COVID-19. Data came from immunoSEQ multiplex PCR; TCRdb stores just in-frame clones and leaves some out. The table has 120,000 or so clones, around 80% seen once; the top ten hold roughly 5.5%. Sequencing used peripheral blood. The receptors were sampled from a man older than 75 with active or convalescent COVID-19.

J is TRBJ2-3 and V is TRBV7-2, with 12 nucleotides matching TRBD2. Germline V gene lookup returns CDR1 SGHTA and CDR2 FQGNSA. The J segment lost 7 bases and the V segment lost 9 bases, leaving 5 bases of the junction unmatched. This CDR3 has 13 amino acids. Here the CDR3 reads CASGTSGHNTQYF. The DNA for the CDR3 is TGTGCCAGTGGGACTAGCGGGCACAATACGCAGTATTTT.

This clone appeared a single time. The sample has other DNA sequences that encode this CDR3 too. The rearrangement links TRBV5-1 to TRBJ2-1; the D gene is possibly TRBD2 (6 bases). Germline CDR1 reads SGHRS; CDR2 reads YFSETQ. Between the trimmed V and J ends, which lost 0 bases and 0 bases, there was a span of 7 bases. The CDR3 runs to 15 residues. The chain's CDR3 is CASSLAGSSYNEQFF. CDR3 DNA: TGCGCCAGCAGCTTGGCCGGGAGCTCCTACAATGAGCAGTTCTTC.

CDR3 sequence: CASSPQVDSGNTIYF. Written as DNA, the CDR3 is TGTGCCAGCTCACCCCAGGTTGACTCTGGAAACACCATATATTTT. V gene TRBV18 combines with J gene TRBJ1-3; D is uncertain. V lost 3 bases and J 0 bases, leaving 9 bases between the germline ends. Germline CDR1 KGHSH, CDR2 LQKENI. The CDR3 is 15 amino acids.

The V and J genes are TRBV6-5 and TRBJ1-5; 11 positions match TRBD1. Germline CDR1 MNHEY, CDR2 SVGAGI. Trimming cost V 6 bases and J 11 bases; bases outside gene matches: 12. The CDR3 sequence is 15 residues long. CDR3 loop: CASSSGQGAMRSQHF. The CDR3 region has the DNA TGTGCCAGCAGCTCCGGACAGGGGGCGATGAGGTCCCAGCATTTT.

DNA of the CDR3: TGTGCCAGCAGCTTAGGCAGGAGGACAGGGGACTACGAGCAGTACTTC. Translated, it gives CASSLGRRTGDYEQYF. The chain combines TRBV13 with TRBJ2-7; 9 bases fit TRBD1. V gave up 0 bases and J gave up 3 bases; unmatched junction bases: 6. Germline V CDR1 and CDR2: PRHDT, FYEKMQ (reference sequence). This CDR3 has 16 residues.

This clone was seen once. The rearrangement joins TRBV29-1 to TRBJ1-1; TRBD1 agrees at 7 bases. CDR3 length equals 12 residues. V was clipped by 7 bases and J by 5 bases; unmatched bases: 7. The germline gives CDR1 SQVTM, CDR2 ANQGSEA. This CDR3 is CSAITGETEAFF. CDR3 DNA: TGCAGCGCTATAACAGGGGAAACTGAAGCTTTCTTT.

The chain has TRBV6-2 or TRBV6-3 and TRBJ1-4; D remains ambiguous. This CDR3 spans 15 amino acids. Looked up from germline, CDR1 is MNHEY and CDR2 is SVGEGT. The V gene lost 0 bases and the J gene lost 8 bases, with 13 bases spanning the gap. In nucleotides, the CDR3 is TGTGCCAGCAGTTACTCGCAGTGGGCCGACGAAAAACTGTTTTTT. Translated: CASSYSQWADEKLFF.

The CDR3 sequence: CASSTQNYGYTF. CDR3 bases: TGTGCCAGCAGTACACAGAACTATGGCTACACCTTC. The gene calls are TRBV7-9 and TRBJ1-2; D remains ambiguous. The CDR3 runs to 12 residues. The germline V gene has CDR1 SEHNR and CDR2 FQNEAQ (reference sequence). Trimming removed 6 bases at V and 2 bases at J, with 7 bases between.